These 18 T cell receptor beta chains were sequenced from one sample in a study of cytomegalovirus exposure and HLA in healthy donors. PCR primers comprised 60 Vbeta and 13 Jbeta primers. Some clones are missing from TCRdb's copy, which holds only in-frame ones; the method was immunoSEQ multiplex PCR. The data hold around 130,000 clones, with approximately 81% observed a single time. The sequencing input was PBMCs. These receptors were collected from a man younger than 35 in good health and CMV-seronegative.

V gene TRBV28 combines with J gene TRBJ2-2; 10 bases align to TRBD2. Unmatched junction bases numbered 15, after V lost 3 bases and J lost 5 bases. This CDR3 has 19 amino acids. Germline assignment: CDR1 MDHEN and CDR2 SYDVKM. CDR3 DNA: TGTGCCAGCAGTTTCCCGGCTAGCGGGGGCTCCACACGGACCGGGGAGCTGTTTTTT. Its protein is CASSFPASGGSTRTGELFF.

The CDR3 reads CATMGARDLHF. CDR3 nucleotides: TGTGCCACCATGGGGGCCCGGGATCTCCACTTT. This chain links TRBV27 with TRBJ1-6; TRBD1 is a possible D gene (6 bases). V lost 10 bases to trimming and J lost 16 bases, with 17 bases between them. CDR1 is MNHEY and CDR2 is SMNVEV in the germline V gene (reference sequence). The CDR3 consists of 11 residues.

This chain joins TRBV7-2 and TRBJ1-2, with a tentative D call TRBD1 (5 bases). The CDR3 runs 15 residues. The V gene lost 4 bases and the J gene lost 7 bases, with 19 bases spanning the gap. Germline values: CDR1 SGHTA, CDR2 FQGNSA. As DNA, the CDR3 is TGTGCCAGCAGCTCCATCCCATCGCCGGGGGGTGGCTACACCTTC. Amino acids: CASSSIPSPGGGYTF. The variable domain in full, completed from reference TRBV7-2 and TRBJ1-2, reads GAGVSQSPSNKVTEKGKDVELRCDPISGHTALYWYRQSLGQGLEFLIYFQGNSAPDKSGLPSDRFSAERTGGSVSTLTIQRTQQEDSAVYLCASSSIPSPGGGYTFGSGTRLTVV.

The V call is TRBV5-1, the J call TRBJ1-4, with D possibly matching TRBD1 (6 bases). There are 17 residues in the CDR3. Between the trimmed V and J ends, which lost 0 bases and 0 bases, there was a span of 12 bases. Germline CDR1 and CDR2: SGHRS and YFSETQ. The CDR3 loop reads CASSLDQQGPTNEKLFF. The DNA for the CDR3 is TGCGCCAGCAGCTTGGACCAACAGGGCCCAACTAATGAAAAACTGTTTTTT.

With respect to this clone: Other DNA variants within this sample encode the same CDR3. The chain combines TRBV6-4 with TRBJ2-3; 8 positions agree with TRBD1. CDR1 is MRHNA and CDR2 is SNTAGT in the germline V gene. The CDR3 is made up of 13 amino acids. Trimming took 10 bases from V and 2 from J; bases not matched to a gene: 5. The CDR3 is CATGQGHTDTQYF. CDR3 sequence (DNA): TGTGCCACTGGACAGGGCCACACAGATACGCAGTATTTT.

The J gene is TRBJ2-7, the V gene TRBV6-5; TRBD2 matches 7 bases. Germline V lookup: CDR1 MNHEY, CDR2 SVGAGI. Trimming cost V 6 bases and J 0 bases; bases outside gene matches: 8. This CDR3 spans 15 amino acids. CDR3 region: CASRTLSSGSYEQYF. The CDR3 DNA is TGTGCCAGCAGGACTCTCTCTAGCGGCTCCTACGAGCAGTACTTC.

This clone was seen at least ten times. CDR3 in DNA: TGTGCCTGGAGGGAGGTTTCTGGAAACACCATATATTTT. It is translated as CAWREVSGNTIYF. This chain joins TRBV30 and TRBJ1-3; D unresolved. Germline lookup yields CDR1 GTSNPN and CDR2 SVGIG (reference sequence). The CDR3 has 13 residues. V was clipped by 3 bases and J by 1 base, with 7 bases between them.

CDR3 DNA sequence: TGTGCCAGCGTCGGCACTGAAGCTTTCTTT. Residues: CASVGTEAFF. V and J are TRBV2 and TRBJ1-1; unclear D gene. V was pared by 8 bases and J by 4 bases, with 5 bases between. CDR3 length: 10 residues. From germline, CDR1 is SNHLY and CDR2 FYNNEI.

Concerning this clone itself: Other DNA sequences in the same sample also yield this CDR3. This chain connects TRBV11-3 to TRBJ2-2, with TRBD2 matching 8 bases. This CDR3 region has 16 residues. With V trimmed by 1 base and J by 1 base, 2 bases remained unmatched. Germline V CDR1 and CDR2: SGHNT, YENEEA. CDR3 bases: TGTGCCAGCAGCTTAGTCCTAGCGGGGAACACCGGGGAGCTGTTTTTT. It translates to CASSLVLAGNTGELFF. Complete variable domain (other parts from reference TRBV11-3 and TRBJ2-2): EAGVVQSPRYKIIEKKQPVAFWCNPISGHNTLYWYLQNLGQGPELLIRYENEEAVDDSQLPKDRFSAERLKGVDSTLKIQPAELGDSAVYLCASSLVLAGNTGELFFGEGSRLTVL.

V is TRBV25-1 and J is TRBJ2-5; 8 nucleotides agree with TRBD1. This CDR3 is built from 15 residues. The ends lost 1 base at V and 4 bases at J; junction bases unmatched: 5. Per the germline V gene, CDR1 is MGHDK and CDR2 is SYGVNS. Written as DNA, the CDR3 is TGTGCCAGCAGTGAATTAGATGACAGGGGAGAGACCCAGTACTTC. Its protein is CASSELDDRGETQYF.

The chain links TRBV28 to TRBJ1-5, with 7 positions matching TRBD1. The germline V gene encodes CDR1 MDHEN and CDR2 SYDVKM. CDR3 size: 16 residues. Trimming at V came to 11 bases and at J to 0 bases, leaving 13 bases not matched to a gene. In nucleotides, the CDR3 is TGTGCCGGACAGGCAGGCCTCCTTTATAGCAATCAGCCCCAGCATTTT. Translation: CAGQAGLLYSNQPQHF.

The chain uses TRBV10-3 and TRBJ2-3, with a possible D match to TRBD1 (6 bases). CDR1 and CDR2 (germline): ENHRY, SYGVKD. V lost 3 bases to trimming and J lost 2 bases, with 12 bases between them. The CDR3 extends over 15 amino acids. The CDR3 DNA is TGTGCCATCAGTGATTTGGGGGCCCTCACAGATACGCAGTATTTT. This sequence encodes CAISDLGALTDTQYF.

J is TRBJ1-5 and V is TRBV28, with D hard to call. There are 12 residues in the CDR3. The V end was cut by 5 bases, the J end by 9 bases, with 11 bases between. Germline values: CDR1 MDHEN, CDR2 SYDVKM. CDR3 sequence reads: CASSPPPRPQHF. The CDR3 coding sequence is TGTGCCAGCAGTCCCCCCCCGCGGCCCCAGCATTTT.

J is TRBJ1-2 and V is TRBV6-5; 7 nucleotides line up with TRBD1. This CDR3 is 14 amino acids long. The ends lost 2 bases at V and 8 bases at J; junction bases unmatched: 8. Germline values: CDR1 MNHEY, CDR2 SVGAGI. CDR3 bases: TGTGCCAGCAGTTACGACAGGGTGCGAGAAGGCTACACCTTC. It yields the protein CASSYDRVREGYTF.

This clone has just a few counts. The CDR3 here is CASSLNRGLMQPQHF. The CDR3 nucleotides read TGTGCCAGCAGCTTAAACAGGGGTCTTATGCAGCCCCAGCATTTT. V is TRBV5-6 and J is TRBJ1-5, with 7 positions matching TRBD1. The CDR3 loop spans 15 amino acids. CDR1 SGHDT and CDR2 YYEEEE come from the germline V gene. The V segment lost 2 bases and the J segment 7 bases; nucleotides outside the gene matches: 9.

The CDR3 loop reads CASRGSYLVVETEAFF. CDR3 nucleotides: TGCGCCAGCCGCGGGTCTTACCTAGTGGTGGAGACTGAAGCTTTCTTT. V is TRBV10-2 and J is TRBJ1-1; D unclear. Germline V gene lookup returns CDR1 WSHSY and CDR2 SAAADI. This CDR3 has 16 residues. V lost 8 bases to trimming and J lost 5 bases, with 24 bases between them.

This chain connects TRBV12-5 to TRBJ1-2; a weak D match, TRBD1 (6 bases). Per the germline V gene, CDR1 is LGHNT and CDR2 is FRNRAP. V lost 4 bases, J lost 4 bases, and 10 bases lay in between. This CDR3 contains 13 residues. The CDR3 sequence: CASGWDKGYGYTF. CDR3 sequence (DNA): TGTGCTAGTGGTTGGGACAAGGGCTATGGCTACACCTTC.

This clone came up a few times. This chain uses TRBV2 with TRBJ1-5, with D hard to call. The germline V gene encodes CDR1 SNHLY and CDR2 FYNNEI. The CDR3 consists of 15 residues. V was shortened by 7 bases and J by 2 bases, with 15 bases between the two germline ends. CDR3 sequence (DNA): TGTGCCAGCACTGAGCAACTCGTAGGCAATCAGCCCCAGCATTTT. It specifies CASTEQLVGNQPQHF.